This T cell receptor (beta chain) was sequenced in a study of T cell responses to AZD1222 COVID-19 vaccine. Study results and limitations: The breadth and depth of Spike-specific TCRs increased once two AZD1222 doses had been given. Baseline seropositivity occurred in only 5 to 7 AZD1222 recipients. Most donors were white British, females outnumbered males, and clonal diversity was possibly underestimated.

Germline V gives CDR1 SNHLY, CDR2 FYNNEI. Between the trimmed V and J ends, which lost 1 base and 4 bases, there was a span of 8 bases. The CDR3 is made up of 14 amino acids. The data were produced by immunoSEQ multiplex PCR, yet TCRdb's version contains in-frame clones alone and is incomplete. The sample lists 90,000 to 150,000 clones; roughly 90% were seen once. Note on this clone: What it binds is unknown.

V and J are TRBV2 and TRBJ1-3, with D uncertain. The sample was peripheral blood, taken on day 0 of AZD1222 vaccination. The clonotype originates from an adult in good health. This CDR3 reads CASSEVGRGNTIYF. As DNA, the CDR3 is TGTGCCAGCAGTGAAGTAGGACGAGGAAACACCATATATTTT.